These T cell receptor beta chains were read from a single sample in a study of T-cell reconstitution after alpha-beta-depleted transplantation in children. In TCRdb, the PCR reads were re-called with MiXCR into one record per CDR3 protein. The table has hundreds of thousands of distinct CDR3 sequences, roughly 23% seen once. The sequenced sample was PBMCs, mostly from graft donor cells, obtained 360 days after TCRalphabeta/CD19-depleted stem cell transplant. The receptors come from a boy under three years old who had a stem cell transplant for acute myeloid leukemia, so the T cells may come from the graft donor. The CDR3 runs from the conserved cysteine through the conserved F or W. The D gene is left open where the match is weak. Clone size is not always given. Where it is, it says once, few, many or a class for expanded clones.

d_gene,v_gene,abundance,j_gene,CDR3aa,CDR3nt
TRBD1,TRBV12-3/TRBV12-4,-,TRBJ1-1,CASRLQGKTEAFF,TGTGCCAGCAGACTACAGGGGAAAACTGAAGCTTTCTTT
-,TRBV24-1,few,TRBJ2-1,CATSDPPRVGEQFF,TGTGCCACCAGTGATCCCCCCCGAGTAGGCGAGCAGTTCTTC
-,TRBV20-1,-,TRBJ1-5,CSAKSDRVGQPQHF,TGCAGTGCTAAATCTGACAGAGTTGGTCAGCCCCAGCATTTT
-,TRBV23-1,-,TRBJ2-3,CASSQNRLRTQF,TGCGCCAGCAGTCAAAATCGGCTAAGGACTCAGTTT
-,TRBV5-5,many,TRBJ2-4,CASSLFGSPIAKNIQYF,TGTGCCAGCAGCTTGTTTGGGTCACCCATAGCCAAAAACATTCAGTACTTC
-,TRBV7-2,-,TRBJ2-1,CASSKEGGYVNEQFF,TGTGCCAGCAGCAAAGAGGGCGGGTACGTGAATGAGCAGTTCTTC
-,TRBV7-9,-,TRBJ2-1,CASTLGEQFF,TGTGCCAGCACCTTAGGTGAGCAGTTCTTC
TRBD2,TRBV9,-,TRBJ2-5,CASSARAGGPGETQYF,TGTGCCAGCAGCGCCAGAGCGGGGGGGCCAGGGGAGACCCAGTACTTC
TRBD2,TRBV10-2,few,TRBJ2-5,CASRPSGGETQYF,TGCGCCAGCAGGCCTAGCGGGGGAGAGACCCAGTACTTC
TRBD2,TRBV15,many,TRBJ2-5,CATSLETSGRGETQYF,TGTGCCACCAGCCTTGAGACTAGCGGGCGTGGGGAGACCCAGTACTTC
TRBD1,TRBV10-3,many,TRBJ2-7,CATGQDSTWSYEQYF,TGTGCCACAGGACAGGACTCCACGTGGAGCTACGAGCAGTACTTC
-,TRBV20-1,many,TRBJ2-1,CSASQGLSYNEQFF,TGCAGTGCTTCTCAGGGGCTATCCTACAATGAGCAGTTCTTC
-,TRBV28,few,TRBJ1-6,CASRGTVDNSPLHF,TGTGCCAGCAGGGGGACGGTGGATAATTCACCCCTCCACTTT
-,TRBV20-1,many,TRBJ2-1,CSARGGEAIYNEQFF,TGCAGTGCTAGAGGAGGGGAAGCGATCTACAATGAGCAGTTCTTC
-,TRBV5-1,many,TRBJ2-1,CASSLQRGYSYNEQFF,TGCGCCAGCAGCCTACAACGAGGTTACTCCTACAATGAGCAGTTCTTC
-,TRBV5-1,many,TRBJ1-4,CASTQGLNEKLFF,TGCGCCAGTACACAGGGACTTAATGAAAAACTGTTTTTT
-,TRBV20-1,few,TRBJ1-1,CSASGGDPEAFF,TGCAGTGCTAGCGGGGGGGATCCGGAAGCTTTCTTT
-,TRBV12-3/TRBV12-4,many,TRBJ2-5,CASRGETQYF,TGTGCCAGCCGAGGGGAGACCCAGTACTTC
TRBD2,TRBV5-1,-,TRBJ2-2,CASAGRESGQTLTGELFF,TGCGCCAGCGCCGGGAGGGAGTCAGGCCAGACGTTGACCGGGGAGCTGTTTTTT
-,TRBV20-1,many,TRBJ1-2,CSARILRDGNGYTF,TGCAGTGCTAGAATACTCCGGGACGGGAATGGCTACACCTTC
-,TRBV29-1,-,TRBJ2-2,CSVVLGADTGELFF,TGCAGCGTTGTGTTGGGCGCGGACACCGGGGAGCTGTTTTTT
-,TRBV29-1,-,TRBJ2-7,CSTPISTYEQYF,TGCAGCACCCCGATTTCTACCTACGAGCAGTACTTC
TRBD1,TRBV7-2,-,TRBJ1-5,CASAQGFNQPQHF,TGTGCCAGCGCACAGGGGTTCAATCAGCCCCAGCATTTT
-,TRBV25-1,many,TRBJ1-4,CASSEFGVIEKLFF,TGTGCCAGCAGTGAATTCGGGGTTATAGAAAAACTGTTTTTT
-,TRBV20-1,many,TRBJ1-2,CSAQRGGNNYGYTF,TGCAGTGCTCAAAGGGGGGGGAATAACTATGGCTACACCTTC
-,TRBV30,-,TRBJ1-4,CAWNGRTNEKLFF,TGTGCCTGGAATGGGCGAACTAATGAAAAACTGTTTTTT
-,TRBV5-6,few,TRBJ2-3,CASSLIDYGQYF,TGTGCCAGCAGCTTAATTGACTATGGGCAGTATTTT
-,TRBV6-5,once,TRBJ2-7,CASSYNYEQYF,TGTGCCAGCAGTTATAACTACGAGCAGTACTTC
TRBD1,TRBV12-3/TRBV12-4,-,TRBJ1-5,CASSFGTGDSNQPQHF,TGTGCCAGCAGTTTTGGTACAGGGGATAGCAATCAGCCCCAGCATTTT
-,TRBV5-1,-,TRBJ2-3,CASSYPGEVGTDTQYF,TGCGCCAGCAGTTACCCTGGGGAAGTCGGCACAGATACGCAGTATTTT
-,TRBV5-6,once,TRBJ1-1,CASSLVSTEAFF,TGTGCCAGCAGCTTAGTAAGCACTGAAGCTTTCTTT
-,TRBV20-1,-,TRBJ1-1,CSARRRGTNTEAFF,TGCAGTGCTAGACGCCGGGGGACGAACACTGAAGCTTTCTTT
-,TRBV9,few,TRBJ2-3,CASSVNPRDGGTDTQYF,TGTGCCAGCAGCGTAAATCCGCGGGACGGGGGCACAGATACGCAGTATTTT
-,TRBV7-2,few,TRBJ2-1,CASSLGVGRGPDNEQFF,TGTGCCAGCAGCTTAGGGGTGGGAAGAGGACCGGACAATGAGCAGTTCTTC
-,TRBV12-3/TRBV12-4,many,TRBJ2-3,CASSLAGVGDTQYF,TGTGCCAGCAGTTTAGCGGGGGTGGGAGATACGCAGTATTTT
-,TRBV9,few,TRBJ2-7,CASSPRSADPYEQYF,TGTGCCAGCAGCCCTCGGTCAGCCGACCCCTACGAGCAGTACTTC
TRBD1,TRBV29-1,few,TRBJ2-2,CSVVKNRGFANTGELFF,TGCAGCGTTGTCAAAAACAGGGGATTCGCGAACACCGGGGAGCTGTTTTTT
-,TRBV6-2/TRBV6-3,-,TRBJ2-5,CASTSLDREGETQYF,TGTGCCAGCACTTCTCTCGACAGGGAGGGAGAGACCCAGTACTTC
-,TRBV12-3/TRBV12-4,few,TRBJ2-5,CASLSSEEETQYF,TGTGCCAGCCTCAGTTCGGAGGAAGAGACCCAGTACTTC
TRBD1,TRBV11-3,many,TRBJ2-5,CASSLESTGTGTRKETQYF,TGTGCCAGCAGCTTAGAAAGCACCGGGACAGGGACAAGAAAAGAGACCCAGTACTTC
TRBD1,TRBV4-3,many,TRBJ2-5,CASSFGTGLKETQYF,TGCGCCAGCAGCTTCGGGACAGGGCTAAAAGAGACCCAGTACTTC
-,TRBV6-5,-,TRBJ1-5,CASSYAAATQPQHF,TGTGCCAGCAGTTACGCGGCAGCTACTCAGCCCCAGCATTTT
-,TRBV20-1,many,TRBJ2-1,CSARDKAVQPYNEQFF,TGCAGTGCTAGAGATAAGGCAGTCCAGCCCTACAATGAGCAGTTCTTC
TRBD2,TRBV20-1,-,TRBJ2-1,CSASGGLAGGRDEQFF,TGCAGTGCTAGTGGGGGACTAGCGGGGGGCAGGGATGAGCAGTTCTTC
TRBD2,TRBV7-2,many,TRBJ2-3,CASSLPGLAGELDTQYF,TGTGCCAGCAGCTTACCAGGACTAGCGGGGGAGTTGGATACGCAGTATTTT
-,TRBV6-2/TRBV6-3,many,TRBJ2-6,CASSYSGANVLTF,TGTGCCAGCAGTTACTCTGGGGCCAACGTCCTGACTTTC
-,TRBV2,-,TRBJ2-4,CASSVTGSYF,TGTGCCAGCAGTGTGACCGGTTCGTACTTC
TRBD2,TRBV9,-,TRBJ2-1,CASSGLAGSRGDEQFF,TGTGCCAGCAGCGGACTAGCGGGGTCCCGGGGGGATGAGCAGTTCTTC
-,TRBV5-6,-,TRBJ2-4,CASSLDRVMMDIQYF,TGTGCCAGCAGCTTGGACAGGGTCATGATGGACATTCAGTACTTC
TRBD2,TRBV20-1,few,TRBJ2-7,CSARRGGAGYEQYF,TGCAGTGCTCGCCGGGGGGGCGCCGGGTACGAGCAGTACTTC
TRBD2,TRBV28,many,TRBJ2-3,CASSLTSGGTDTQYF,TGTGCCAGCAGCTTAACTAGCGGAGGCACAGATACGCAGTATTTT
-,TRBV25-1,-,TRBJ2-2,CASSEFNTGELFF,TGTGCCAGCAGTGAATTCAACACCGGGGAGCTGTTTTTT
TRBD1,TRBV20-1,many,TRBJ1-5,CSASTGAGGQPQHF,TGCAGTGCTAGCACAGGGGCCGGGGGTCAGCCCCAGCATTTT
-,TRBV29-1,few,TRBJ1-1,CSVEPYMGWTEAFF,TGCAGCGTTGAACCTTACATGGGCTGGACTGAAGCTTTCTTT
TRBD2,TRBV20-1,many,TRBJ2-1,CSATSATSGNNEQFF,TGCAGTGCTACCTCAGCGACTAGCGGTAACAATGAGCAGTTCTTC
-,TRBV10-2,few,TRBJ2-3,CASSESTPATDTQYF,TGCGCCAGCAGTGAGTCGACTCCTGCCACAGATACGCAGTATTTT
-,TRBV10-3,many,TRBJ2-1,CAISESREYNEQFF,TGTGCCATCAGTGAGTCGAGGGAGTACAATGAGCAGTTCTTC